Listed here are 12 T cell receptor beta chains from one sample, sequenced in a study of T cells in narcolepsy. Libraries were prepared by immunoSEQ multiplex PCR; TCRdb keeps only in-frame clonotypes and omits some of them. The sample consists of tens of thousands of clones, approximately 89% of them appearing once. The sequencing sample was made of CD45RA- memory CD4+ T cells from PBMCs. The receptor source for this set is a human donor with narcolepsy.

V and J are TRBV7-8 and TRBJ2-3; 10 bases fit TRBD2. V lost 7 bases and J lost 0; bases outside the gene matches: 4. From germline, CDR1 is SGHVS and CDR2 FQNEAQ. The CDR3 covers 15 residues. DNA of the CDR3: TGTGCCAGCACGGGACTAGCGTCAAGCACAGATACGCAGTATTTT. Translation gives CASTGLASSTDTQYF.

V is TRBV4-2 and J is TRBJ1-1; perhaps TRBD1 as D (6 bases). Germline CDR1 reads LGHNA; CDR2 reads YNFKEQ. The CDR3 consists of 16 residues. Trimming left V 1 base short and J 3 bases short, with 15 bases between. The CDR3 DNA reads TGTGCCAGCAGCCAAGCCAGGCAGGGGCGGGACACTGAAGCTTTCTTT. Translated: CASSQARQGRDTEAFF.

The V call is TRBV19, the J call TRBJ2-3, with D possibly being TRBD1 (6 bases). Germline CDR1 and CDR2: LNHDA and SQIVND (reference sequence). This CDR3 has 17 amino acids. The V end was cut by 2 bases, the J end by 5 bases, with 20 bases between. CDR3 in amino acids: CASSINRGQGMGDTQYF. The DNA for the CDR3 is TGTGCCAGTAGTATAAATCGAGGCCAGGGGATGGGAGATACGCAGTATTTT. Full variable domain (missing parts from reference TRBV19 and TRBJ2-3): DGGITQSPKYLFRKEGQNVTLSCEQNLNHDAMYWYRQDPGQGLRLIYYSQIVNDFQKGDIAEGYSVSREKKESFPLTVTSAQKNPTAFYLCASSINRGQGMGDTQYFGPGTRLTVL.

The genes are TRBV4-2 and TRBJ2-5; the D gene is possibly TRBD2 (7 bases). V lost 4 bases and J lost 11, with 23 bases in between. Looked up from germline, CDR1 is LGHNA and CDR2 is YNFKEQ. The length of the CDR3 is 15 residues. This CDR3 reads CASSPGGQTLGEQYF. CDR3 DNA: TGTGCCAGCAGCCCCGGGGGGCAGACCTTGGGGGAGCAGTACTTC.

V usage is TRBV6-5 and J usage is TRBJ2-7, with D uncertain. V was cut by 5 bases and J by 3 bases, with 11 bases left in between. The germline V gene has CDR1 MNHEY and CDR2 SVGAGI. CDR3 length: 13 amino acids. The chain's CDR3 is CASSLNQDYEQYF. CDR3 nucleotides: TGTGCCAGCAGTCTAAATCAGGACTACGAGCAGTACTTC.

This clone was observed a single time. In DNA form, the CDR3 reads TGCGCCAGCAGTGAGTCGGGGAGCTCCTACAATGAGCAGTTCTTC. It encodes CASSESGSSYNEQFF. The chain links TRBV10-2 to TRBJ2-1; D is possibly TRBD2 (5 bases). V was shortened by 0 bases and J by 0 bases, with 6 bases between the two germline ends. Germline CDR1 and CDR2: WSHSY and SAAADI. The length of the CDR3 is 15 residues.

CDR3 amino acids: CASSYSKKTDTQYF. The CDR3 DNA is TGTGCCAGCAGTTACTCGAAGAAAACAGATACGCAGTATTTT. The chain uses TRBV6-5 and TRBJ2-3; unclear D gene. CDR3 length equals 14 residues. CDR1 and CDR2 (germline): MNHEY, SVGAGI. Trimming removed 0 bases from V and 3 bases from J, with 7 bases in between.

The genes are TRBV6-5 and TRBJ1-5; TRBD1 might be the D (5 bases). Germline assignment: CDR1 MNHEY and CDR2 SVGAGI. V gave up 0 bases and J gave up 7 bases, with 13 bases separating them. The CDR3 has 15 residues. The CDR3 region has the DNA TGTGCCAGCAGTTACTCAGCCGGGGCTAGCCAGCCCCAGCATTTT. Translated, it gives CASSYSAGASQPQHF.

Worth noting for this clone: The same CDR3 is also encoded by other DNA sequences in this sample. In DNA, the CDR3 is TGTGCCAGCAGTTACAGCCCGGGCGGCTCCTACGAGCAGTACTTC. This gives the protein CASSYSPGGSYEQYF. This chain connects TRBV6-6 to TRBJ2-7; D gene ambiguous. The CDR3 is 15 amino acids. Looked up from germline, CDR1 is MNHNY and CDR2 is SVGAGI (reference sequence). Trimming removed 2 bases at V and 0 bases at J, with 11 bases between.

The V and J genes are TRBV9 and TRBJ2-7; unclear D gene. The V end was cut by 0 bases, the J end by 2 bases, with 12 bases between. Germline CDR1 is SGDLS and CDR2 is YYNGEE. This CDR3 has 15 residues. The CDR3 here is CASSVDEETTYEQYF. As DNA, the CDR3 is TGTGCCAGCAGCGTAGACGAGGAGACAACCTACGAGCAGTACTTC.

The chain couples TRBV4-3 to TRBJ1-6, with 7 bases that match TRBD1. The CDR3 runs to 16 residues. Germline CDR1 reads LGHNA; CDR2 reads YSLEER. The ends lost 2 bases at V and 11 bases at J; junction bases unmatched: 12. The CDR3 bases are TGCGCCAGCAGCCAATCCCGGACAGGCCGAAATGCACCCCTCCACTTT. Its protein product is CASSQSRTGRNAPLHF.

The V call is TRBV5-4, the J call TRBJ2-7; TRBD2 is a possible D gene (6 bases). Trimming took 4 bases from V and 1 from J, leaving 12 bases between them. The CDR3 length is 14 residues. Germline CDR1 is SGHNT and CDR2 is YYREEE (reference sequence). The CDR3 bases are TGTGCCAGCAGCCAAGGACTACCTTCCTACGAGCAGTACTTC. It encodes CASSQGLPSYEQYF.